This passage covers 27 T cell receptor beta chains from one sample sequenced in a study of blood T cell repertoires in COVID-19. The data were produced by immunoSEQ multiplex PCR, yet TCRdb's version contains in-frame clones alone and is incomplete. The sample records under 200,000 clones, roughly 80% being singletons. Sequencing was done on a sample of peripheral blood. Receptors were obtained from a woman aged 25 to 39 with acute or convalescent COVID-19.

The chain is built from TRBV18 and TRBJ1-1; tentative D call: TRBD1 (6 bases). The germline V and J ends were trimmed by 3 bases and 1 base, with 18 bases remaining between them. The germline V gene has CDR1 KGHSH and CDR2 LQKENI. The CDR3 runs to 17 residues. The CDR3 protein is CASSPASVSRGNTEAFF. CDR3 DNA sequence: TGTGCCAGCTCACCGGCATCCGTTTCCAGGGGGAACACTGAAGCTTTCTTT.

This rearrangement joins TRBV3-1 (or the pseudogene TRBV3-2) to TRBJ2-5; no clear D gene. CDR3 length equals 14 residues. The ends were cut back, 0 bases at V and 6 bases at J, with 11 bases in the middle. CDR1 LGHDT and CDR2 YNNKEL come from the germline V gene (reference sequence). The CDR3 protein is CASSQDRVAQTQYF. The CDR3 coding sequence is TGTGCCAGCAGCCAAGATCGGGTAGCCCAGACCCAGTACTTC.

V is TRBV30 and J is TRBJ1-2; 9 bases line up with TRBD1. There are 14 residues in the CDR3. J lost 0 bases, V lost 3 bases, and 2 bases had no gene match. Germline-derived CDR1 and CDR2 are GTSNPN and SVGIG (reference sequence). CDR3 DNA sequence: TGTGCCTGGAGCTGGACAGGGGCTAACTATGGCTACACCTTC. Its protein is CAWSWTGANYGYTF. Using reference TRBV30 and TRBJ1-2 for the parts outside the CDR3, the full variable domain is SQTIHQWPATLVQPVGSPLSLECTVEGTSNPNLYWYRQAAGRGLQLLFYSVGIGQISSEVPQNLSASRPQDRQFILSSKKLLLSDSGFYLCAWSWTGANYGYTFGSGTRLTVV.

This clone was detected only a few times. The chain has TRBV5-4 and TRBJ2-5; 13 nucleotides match TRBD2. With V trimmed by 4 bases and J by 2 bases, 5 bases remained unmatched. This CDR3 is 16 amino acids long. Looked up from germline, CDR1 is SGHNT and CDR2 is YYREEE (reference sequence). The CDR3 reads CASSKGLAGVQETQYF. The CDR3 nucleotides are TGTGCCAGCAGCAAAGGACTAGCGGGAGTACAAGAGACCCAGTACTTC.

The J gene is TRBJ2-3, the V gene TRBV2; D is possibly TRBD2 (6 bases). The V gene's germline CDR1 is SNHLY and CDR2 FYNNEI. V was pared by 7 bases and J by 4 bases, with 9 bases between. The CDR3 is made up of 12 amino acids. The CDR3 loop is CASTGDSDTQYF. For the CDR3, the DNA is TGTGCCAGCACCGGGGACTCAGATACGCAGTATTTT. The variable domain in full, completed from reference TRBV2 and TRBJ2-3, reads EPEVTQTPSHQVTQMGQEVILRCVPISNHLYFYWYRQILGQKVEFLVSFYNNEISEKSEIFDDQFSVERPDGSNFTLKIRSTKLEDSAMYFCASTGDSDTQYFGPGTRLTVL.

This clone was seen only a few times. The rearrangement links TRBV11-2 to TRBJ2-2; no reliable D call. The CDR3 runs to 13 residues. Germline V gene sequence: CDR1 SGHAT, CDR2 FQNNGV. V was shortened by 4 bases and J by 5 bases, with 8 bases between the two germline ends. In DNA form, the CDR3 reads TGTGCCAGCAGCTCCCAGGTTACCGGGGAGCTGTTTTTT. Its protein is CASSSQVTGELFF. The whole variable domain, remainder taken from reference TRBV11-2 and TRBJ2-2, is EAGVAQSPRYKIIEKRQSVAFWCNPISGHATLYWYQQILGQGPKLLIQFQNNGVVDDSQLPKDRFSAERLKGVDSTLKIQPAKLEDSAVYLCASSSQVTGELFFGEGSRLTVL.

This sequence joins TRBV6-6 and TRBJ1-5, with D maybe TRBD1 (5 bases). Looked up from germline, CDR1 is MNHNY and CDR2 is SVGAGI (reference sequence). This CDR3 is built from 14 residues. V was cut by 4 bases and J by 3 bases, with 10 bases left in between. The CDR3 loop is CASSSQGFNQPQHF. The CDR3 DNA follows: TGTGCCAGCAGTTCCCAGGGCTTCAATCAGCCCCAGCATTTT.

This chain joins TRBV6-1 and TRBJ1-1; D remains ambiguous. Germline V lookup: CDR1 MNHNS, CDR2 SASEGT. CDR3 length: 14 residues. V was trimmed by 0 bases and J by 5 bases, leaving 10 bases between them. CDR3 coding DNA: TGTGCCAGCAGTGAAGCGTTTGAGGGTACTGAAGCTTTCTTT. Its translation is CASSEAFEGTEAFF.

CDR3 region: CASSQAGAEAFF. The DNA for the CDR3 is TGTGCCAGCAGCCAAGCGGGGGCTGAAGCTTTCTTT. This sequence joins TRBV3-1 (or the pseudogene TRBV3-2) and TRBJ1-1; D perhaps matches TRBD1 (5 bases). The CDR3 length is 12 residues. CDR1 and CDR2 (germline): LGHDT, YNNKEL (reference sequence). Between the trimmed V and J ends, which lost 1 base and 6 bases, there was a span of 6 bases.

J is TRBJ1-1 and V is TRBV5-1, with D perhaps TRBD1 (5 bases). V lost 1 base and J lost 1, with 11 bases in between. Germline V gene data show CDR1 as SGHRS and CDR2 as YFSETQ. The CDR3 runs to 15 residues. The chain's CDR3 is CASSLKGWENTEAFF. The CDR3 region has the DNA TGCGCCAGCAGCTTGAAGGGGTGGGAGAACACTGAAGCTTTCTTT.

The sample holds a few counts of this clone. This chain links TRBV7-2 with TRBJ1-2; the D gene is possibly TRBD1 (6 bases). Deletions cut 1 base from V and 7 bases from J, with 10 bases between. Germline values: CDR1 SGHTA, CDR2 FQGNSA. This CDR3 comprises 13 residues. In DNA, the CDR3 is TGTGCCAGCAGCTTAGAACGGGGGGCTGGCTACACCTTC. The encoded protein is CASSLERGAGYTF.

The CDR3 region is CASTRVGPFPVSFF. Here the CDR3 DNA reads TGTGCCAGCACCCGCGTGGGGCCTTTCCCCGTTTCTTTCTTT. The rearrangement uses TRBV6-5 and TRBJ1-1; perhaps TRBD1 as D (5 bases). V was clipped by 7 bases and J by 12 bases, with 24 bases between them. The CDR3 totals 14 residues. Looked up from germline, CDR1 is MNHEY and CDR2 is SVGAGI.

The chain links TRBV5-4 to TRBJ1-1; maybe TRBD1 (6 bases). Germline CDR1 SGHNT, CDR2 YYREEE (reference sequence). CDR3 length: 15 residues. V was trimmed by 5 bases and J by 3 bases, leaving 17 bases between them. CDR3 nucleotide sequence: TGTGCCAGCAGATTGACAGGAAGGGATCACACTGAAGCTTTCTTT. It encodes CASRLTGRDHTEAFF.

This clone was seen only once. The rearrangement uses TRBV6-5 and TRBJ1-3; D may be TRBD1 (6 bases). Germline loops: CDR1 MNHEY, CDR2 SVGAGI. Trimming took 6 bases from V and 2 from J, leaving 11 bases between them. This CDR3 spans 14 amino acids. The CDR3 DNA reads TGTGCCAGCAGGTTCACAGGGACTGGAAACACCATATATTTT. Its translation is CASRFTGTGNTIYF.

The chain is built from TRBV14 and TRBJ2-1; 7 positions agree with TRBD1. Germline CDR1 and CDR2: SGHDN and FVKESK. The CDR3 loop spans 18 amino acids. The junction had 15 bases not matched to a gene; V was cut back by 0 bases and J by 7 bases. CDR3 sequence reads: CASSQDDKTGKMGNEQFF. The CDR3 bases are TGTGCCAGCAGCCAAGATGATAAGACAGGGAAAATGGGGAATGAGCAGTTCTTC.

The chain has TRBV30 and TRBJ2-7; TRBD2 matches 7 bases. V lost 5 bases and J lost 6; bases outside the gene matches: 7. The CDR3 runs 12 residues. Germline lookup yields CDR1 GTSNPN and CDR2 SVGIG (reference sequence). The CDR3 is CAWGLGRSEQYF. CDR3 coding DNA: TGTGCCTGGGGACTAGGAAGATCCGAGCAGTACTTC.

V is TRBV18 and J is TRBJ2-7; TRBD2 matches 7 bases. Germline loops: CDR1 KGHSH, CDR2 LQKENI. The CDR3 sequence is 16 residues long. After removal of 4 bases from V and 0 bases from J, the junction contained 9 bases not matched to a gene. CDR3: CASSQSGGTSSYEQYF. CDR3 nucleotide sequence: TGTGCCAGCTCACAGTCCGGGGGGACGAGCTCCTACGAGCAGTACTTC.

The chain combines TRBV28 with TRBJ1-1, with a weak D call TRBD1 (6 bases). Trimming stripped 6 bases from V and 0 bases from J, with 11 bases between. Germline lookup yields CDR1 MDHEN and CDR2 SYDVKM. This CDR3 is 14 amino acids long. The chain's CDR3 is CASRLDSMNTEAFF. As DNA, the CDR3 is TGTGCCAGCAGACTGGACAGCATGAACACTGAAGCTTTCTTT. Together with reference TRBV28 and TRBJ1-1, the CDR3 gives the full variable domain: DVKVTQSSRYLVKRTGEKVFLECVQDMDHENMFWYRQDPGLGLRLIYFSYDVKMKEKGDIPEGYSVSREKKERFSLILESASTNQTSMYLCASRLDSMNTEAFFGQGTRLTVV.

The V call is TRBV7-2, the J call TRBJ2-3; the match to TRBD2 covers 8 bases. V lost 3 bases and J lost 2; bases outside the gene matches: 13. This CDR3 region has 18 residues. Germline-derived CDR1 and CDR2 are SGHTA and FQGNSA. The DNA for the CDR3 is TGTGCCAGCAGCTTGCGGGTCGGGCGGGGGGTACTCACAGATACGCAGTATTTT. Protein sequence: CASSLRVGRGVLTDTQYF.

V and J are TRBV24-1 and TRBJ2-1; the match to TRBD2 covers 11 bases. Germline CDR1 reads KGHDR; CDR2 reads SFDVKD. V lost 10 bases, J lost 9 bases, and 19 bases stayed unmatched. The CDR3 is made up of 17 amino acids. As DNA, the CDR3 is TGTGCCACTGCCCAGGATGAATTAGCGGGAGGGCCGGGTGAGCAGTTCTTC. Translated, it gives CATAQDELAGGPGEQFF.

The gene calls are TRBV18 and TRBJ2-5; D perhaps matches TRBD1 (6 bases). Germline CDR1 is KGHSH and CDR2 is LQKENI. V was trimmed by 2 bases and J by 4 bases, leaving 17 bases between them. The CDR3 is 16 residues long. Here the CDR3 DNA reads TGTGCCAGCTCACCAACTGGGTTGTGGGGGCGAGAGACCCAGTACTTC. Translating gives CASSPTGLWGRETQYF.

V is TRBV6-5 and J is TRBJ1-2; TRBD1 is a possible D gene (5 bases). The ends were cut back, 7 bases at V and 4 bases at J, with 13 bases in the middle. Germline values: CDR1 MNHEY, CDR2 SVGAGI. This CDR3 region has 13 residues. As DNA, the CDR3 is TGTGCCAGCACTCGGGGGAACCTCTATGGCTACACCTTC. Translated: CASTRGNLYGYTF.

V usage is TRBV6-1 and J usage is TRBJ2-7, with 9 bases aligning to TRBD1. This CDR3 contains 15 residues. Germline V lookup: CDR1 MNHNS, CDR2 SASEGT. J was trimmed by 1 base and V by 1 base; bases with no gene match: 2. In nucleotides, the CDR3 is TGTGCCAGCAGTGAAGTACAGGGGGCGTCCTACGAGCAGTACTTC. Amino acid sequence: CASSEVQGASYEQYF.

This clone occurred a few times. The CDR3 here is CAWRGVYEKLFF. The CDR3 DNA sequence: TGTGCCTGGAGAGGGGTTTATGAAAAACTGTTTTTT. The chain joins TRBV30 to TRBJ1-4, with D perhaps TRBD1 (5 bases). V was clipped by 3 bases and J by 6 bases, with 8 bases between them. This CDR3 spans 12 amino acids. Germline V lookup: CDR1 GTSNPN, CDR2 SVGIG (reference sequence).

The chain has TRBV5-1 and TRBJ2-3; 7 nucleotides match TRBD2. Germline V gene sequence: CDR1 SGHRS, CDR2 YFSETQ. V lost 0 bases to trimming and J lost 6 bases; unmatched junction nucleotides: 7. The CDR3 length is 15 residues. The CDR3 bases are TGCGCCAGCAGCTTGGAGTCCGGACTAGGGGATACGCAGTATTTT. Encoded protein: CASSLESGLGDTQYF.

The chain joins TRBV7-2 to TRBJ1-3, with a tentative D call TRBD1 (6 bases). The V end lost 1 base, the J end lost 4 bases, and 17 bases lay between the germline ends. This CDR3 is 17 amino acids long. CDR1 and CDR2 from the germline V gene are SGHTA and FQGNSA. In nucleotides, the CDR3 is TGTGCCAGCAGCTTAGAGTGGGGTAACAGGGCAGGAAACACCATATATTTT. Translating gives CASSLEWGNRAGNTIYF.

This chain's CDR3 is CASSSGQGLDYGYTF. The CDR3, as DNA: TGTGCCAGCAGTTCCGGACAGGGTCTGGACTATGGCTACACCTTC. The rearrangement uses TRBV27 and TRBJ1-2; 8 positions match TRBD1. The CDR3 has 15 amino acids. With V trimmed by 4 bases and J by 3 bases, 7 bases remained unmatched. Germline values: CDR1 MNHEY, CDR2 SMNVEV (reference sequence).